The following is a T cell receptor beta chain sequence with its context. Its antigen is as yet unknown. These data belong to a study of blood T cells in healthy people across ages. Overall study results and limits: Diversity was estimated from one million T cells, and these estimates were considered underestimates.

Trimming removed 6 bases from V and 6 bases from J, with 12 bases in between. Germline lookup yields CDR1 SGHTA and CDR2 FQGNSA. The CDR3 length is 13 residues. PCR was performed a second time for 7 to 11 cycles using a sample-barcoded 5' primer and a J-beta primer mix. Each sample provided no less than 2.5 million CDR3-containing paired-end reads. Using its own MiXCR run on the 5' RACE reads, TCRdb lists one record per CDR3 protein. The profile shows roughly 1.9 million distinct CDR3 sequences, roughly 43% of them singletons. The study recruited healthy Caucasian donors from Russia who were aged roughly 6 to 95. A minimum of 5 micrograms of total RNA was extracted per sample.

This chain uses TRBV7-2 with TRBJ2-1; D unresolved. This receptor was identified in a human donor in good health. The sequencing input was blood. The CDR3 sequence: CASRPSKGNEQFF. The CDR3 DNA sequence: TGTGCCAGCAGACCAAGTAAAGGCAATGAGCAGTTCTTC. Combining the CDR3 with reference TRBV7-2 and TRBJ2-1 gives the whole variable domain GAGVSQSPSNKVTEKGKDVELRCDPISGHTALYWYRQSLGQGLEFLIYFQGNSAPDKSGLPSDRFSAERTGGSVSTLTIQRTQQEDSAVYLCASRPSKGNEQFFGPGTRLTVL.